The next 8 T cell receptor beta chains were all read from a single sample in a study of shared clonotypes between healthy human individuals. Positive CCR7 selection of CD45RO-negative cells yielded the naive CD8 cells, and terminally differentiated effector memory CD45RA+ cells were excluded. The method was immunoSEQ multiplex PCR; TCRdb's version includes in-frame clones alone and lacks a portion of them. The sample contains about 580,000 clones, 95% to 98% of which appear only once. Sequencing was done on a sample of naive CD8+ T cells sorted from blood. The receptors stem from a man younger than 40 in good health.

The V call is TRBV19, the J call TRBJ2-1, with 11 bases identical to TRBD2. Germline V lookup: CDR1 LNHDA, CDR2 SQIVND (reference sequence). Unmatched junction bases numbered 6, after V lost 3 bases and J lost 14 bases. This CDR3 spans 13 amino acids. The CDR3 coding sequence is TGTGCCAGTAGTATCACTAGCGGGAGCTCGGAGTTCTTC. This gives the protein CASSITSGSSEFF.

The chain couples TRBV27 to TRBJ2-1; D is undetermined. The V end lost 5 bases, the J end lost 4 bases, and 18 bases lay between the germline ends. This CDR3 spans 16 amino acids. CDR1 MNHEY and CDR2 SMNVEV come from the germline V gene (reference sequence). In nucleotides, the CDR3 is TGTGCCAGCAGTACCAGACACCGAGAACAGTACAATGAGCAGTTCTTC. This gives the protein CASSTRHREQYNEQFF.

The rearrangement joins TRBV13 to TRBJ2-7; TRBD2 matches at 9 bases. The CDR3 loop spans 15 amino acids. The germline V gene encodes CDR1 PRHDT and CDR2 FYEKMQ (reference sequence). V shed 5 bases, J shed 0 bases, and the junction held 5 bases outside the gene matches. Here the CDR3 DNA reads TGTGCCAGCAGCCCACCGACTAGCGGCTCCTACGAGCAGTACTTC. This encodes CASSPPTSGSYEQYF.

The chain uses TRBV6-5 and TRBJ2-1; 8 bases fit TRBD2. V trimming: 7 bases; J trimming: 7 bases; junction bases outside the gene matches: 12. This CDR3 contains 15 residues. Germline V lookup: CDR1 MNHEY, CDR2 SVGAGI. CDR3 in amino acids: CASTPGLAPSNEQFF. Here the CDR3 DNA reads TGTGCCAGCACCCCAGGACTAGCTCCTTCAAATGAGCAGTTCTTC.

The V and J genes are TRBV11-2 and TRBJ2-7; the match to TRBD1 covers 10 bases. Germline trimming cut 5 bases from V and 2 bases from J; bases unmatched to any gene: 6. Germline CDR1 and CDR2: SGHAT and FQNNGV. CDR3 length equals 15 residues. In DNA form, the CDR3 reads TGTGCCAGCAGCCCGGGGGACAGGGGAACCTACGAGCAGTACTTC. This gives the protein CASSPGDRGTYEQYF.

V usage is TRBV12-5 and J usage is TRBJ2-1, with 7 bases identical to TRBD2. Germline CDR1 LGHNT, CDR2 FRNRAP. The CDR3 contains 16 residues. Germline trimming cut 7 bases from V and 5 bases from J; bases unmatched to any gene: 14. CDR3 amino acids: CASAPGGWTINNEQFF. The CDR3 DNA is TGTGCTAGTGCCCCCGGGGGGTGGACTATAAACAATGAGCAGTTCTTC.

The chain is built from TRBV7-9 and TRBJ2-7; 9 nucleotides line up with TRBD1. V was clipped by 7 bases and J by 2 bases; unmatched bases: 12. The germline V gene encodes CDR1 SEHNR and CDR2 FQNEAQ (reference sequence). This CDR3 region has 16 residues. CDR3 in amino acids: CASTTIRDRETYEQYF. CDR3 DNA: TGTGCCAGCACCACTATCCGGGACAGGGAAACCTACGAGCAGTACTTC.

The chain couples TRBV6-5 to TRBJ2-2; TRBD2 matches at 10 bases. This CDR3 region has 15 residues. The V segment lost 7 bases and the J segment 5 bases; nucleotides outside the gene matches: 7. Germline CDR1 MNHEY, CDR2 SVGAGI. Here the CDR3 DNA reads TGTGCCAGCAAAATAGCGGGAGGAAGTACCGGGGAGCTGTTTTTT. Translating gives CASKIAGGSTGELFF.